What follows is one T cell receptor beta chain and its context. This sample is part of a study of blood T cell repertoires in COVID-19. Turning to the study itself: The origin of the acute and convalescent COVID-19 samples was the United States, Italy and Spain. PBMCs, B-cell-depleted T cells, or T cells provided the cDNA or gDNA that made up the material.

The CDR3 runs 14 residues. V trimming: 6 bases; J trimming: 3 bases; junction bases outside the gene matches: 8. Germline CDR1 reads SGHRS; CDR2 reads YFSETQ. Original processing notes: Amplified reference gene primers provided the basis for estimating nucleated cell counts. Method: immunoSEQ multiplex PCR; TCRdb's copy keeps in-frame clones and lacks some. For V, J and clone size, that table is used; D and trimming come from the DNA. The sample holds 25,000 to 30,000 clones, around 85% seen once. Input material: peripheral blood. The clonotype originates from a human donor in a cohort sampled during active COVID-19. The chain uses TRBV5-1 and TRBJ1-1, with TRBD1 matching over 7 bases. This CDR3 is CASNLQGSDTEAFF. The CDR3 DNA sequence: TGCGCCAGCAACCTACAGGGGTCGGACACTGAAGCTTTCTTT.